This TCR beta chain was sequenced during a study of blood T cell repertoires in COVID-19. Study background: Spain, Italy and the United States supplied samples that represented acute and convalescent COVID-19. Sample material is recorded as cDNA or gDNA derived from T cells, B-cell-depleted T cells, or PBMCs.

Under the authors' procedure: Amplification with reference gene primers provided the estimates of nucleated cell counts. Measured with immunoSEQ multiplex PCR; TCRdb has only the in-frame clones, and not every one. D and trimming come from the DNA, and the V and J calls and clone size come from that table. The profile shows roughly 230,000 clones, about four fifths of them singletons. The receptor was derived from a middle-aged man with active or convalescent COVID-19. Sequencing was done on a sample of peripheral blood.

The CDR3 spells CASSLGGGAYGYTF. In DNA, the CDR3 is TGTGCCAGCAGCTTAGGAGGAGGCGCCTATGGCTACACCTTC. This chain joins TRBV7-9 and TRBJ1-2; D is unresolved. Trimming left V 1 base short and J 4 bases short, with 10 bases between. This CDR3 region has 14 residues. CDR1 is SEHNR, CDR2 FQNEAQ, per germline (reference sequence).